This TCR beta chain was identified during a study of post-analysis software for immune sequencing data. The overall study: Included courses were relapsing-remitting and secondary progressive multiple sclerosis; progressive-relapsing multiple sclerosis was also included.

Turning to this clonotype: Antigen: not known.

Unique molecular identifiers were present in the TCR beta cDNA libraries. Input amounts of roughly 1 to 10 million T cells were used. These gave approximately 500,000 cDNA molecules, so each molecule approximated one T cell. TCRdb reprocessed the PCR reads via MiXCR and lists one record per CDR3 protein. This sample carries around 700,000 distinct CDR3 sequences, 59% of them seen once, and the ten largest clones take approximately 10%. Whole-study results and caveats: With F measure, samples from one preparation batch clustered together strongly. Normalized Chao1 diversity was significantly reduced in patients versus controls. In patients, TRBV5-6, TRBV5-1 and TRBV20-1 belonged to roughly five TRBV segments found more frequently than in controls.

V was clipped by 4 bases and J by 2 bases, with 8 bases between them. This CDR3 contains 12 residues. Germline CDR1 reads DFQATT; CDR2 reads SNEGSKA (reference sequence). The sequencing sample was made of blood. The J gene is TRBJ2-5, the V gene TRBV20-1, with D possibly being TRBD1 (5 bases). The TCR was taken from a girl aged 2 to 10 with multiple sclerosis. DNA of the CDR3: TGCAGTGCTAAGGGGCCGCAAGAGACCCAGTACTTC. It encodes CSAKGPQETQYF.